Reported below is one TCR beta chain. This entry comes from a study of cytomegalovirus exposure and HLA in healthy donors. 60 Vbeta and 13 Jbeta primers were used in PCR. Assay used: immunoSEQ multiplex PCR; TCRdb lists only in-frame clones, some missing. This sample yields 100,000 to 150,000 clones, of which approximately 80% are seen a single time; about 2.5% belongs to the top ten. Sequencing was performed on PBMCs. The sequence came from a boy younger than 10 in good health and CMV-seronegative.

In DNA, the CDR3 is TGTGCCAGCAGCCCCCGGGACAGGGCCACGACCACTGAAGCTTTCTTT. Its protein product is CASSPRDRATTTEAFF. The V gene is TRBV7-2, the J gene TRBJ1-1; 9 bases agree with TRBD1. With 5 bases clipped from V and 4 bases from J, the junction kept 11 bases outside the gene matches. This CDR3 is built from 16 residues. Germline V lookup: CDR1 SGHTA, CDR2 FQGNSA.